These 32 T cell receptor beta chains were all obtained from the same sample, sequenced in a study of blood T cell repertoires in COVID-19. Profiling relied on immunoSEQ multiplex PCR, and the TCRdb table lists in-frame clones only, not all of them. This table has hundreds of thousands of clones, about nine tenths appearing once. Specimen: PBMCs or T cells enriched from blood (not recorded which). These receptors all come from a middle-aged woman who had recovered from COVID-19.

The V call is TRBV6-5, the J call TRBJ2-1, with TRBD2 matching over 10 bases. Germline assignment: CDR1 MNHEY and CDR2 SVGAGI. V lost 5 bases, J lost 7 bases, and 8 bases stayed unmatched. CDR3 length: 15 amino acids. CDR3 in DNA: TGTGCCAGCAGTCCCCCAGCGGGAGGGCCTAATGAGCAGTTCTTC. Translation: CASSPPAGGPNEQFF.

V gene TRBV7-9 combines with J gene TRBJ1-5; D remains ambiguous. The CDR3 is made up of 15 amino acids. Trimming removed 5 bases at V and 0 bases at J, with 11 bases between. Germline V gene data show CDR1 as SEHNR and CDR2 as FQNEAQ (reference sequence). In nucleotides, the CDR3 is TGTGCCAGCAGCCGGGGAGGGATTAGCAATCAGCCCCAGCATTTT. This sequence encodes CASSRGGISNQPQHF.

V gene TRBV7-3 combines with J gene TRBJ2-1; 12 bases align to TRBD2. CDR3 length: 15 residues. Germline V gene lookup returns CDR1 SGHTA and CDR2 FQGTGA. Unmatched junction bases numbered 1, after V lost 5 bases and J lost 2 bases. The CDR3 nucleotides read TGTGCCAGCAGCCTAGCGGGAGGGGCCTACAATGAGCAGTTCTTC. This gives the protein CASSLAGGAYNEQFF.

The rearrangement links TRBV28 to TRBJ1-1; D unclear. The CDR3 has 13 residues. The germline gives CDR1 MDHEN, CDR2 SYDVKM. Trimming removed 5 bases from V and 2 bases from J, with 9 bases in between. Here the CDR3 DNA reads TGTGCCAGCAGTCTAGTAGCCAACACTGAAGCTTTCTTT. Translated: CASSLVANTEAFF.

The rearrangement uses TRBV4-2 and TRBJ2-6; 10 nucleotides line up with TRBD1. Germline CDR1 and CDR2: LGHNA and YNFKEQ. There are 18 residues in the CDR3. The V gene end was trimmed by 3 bases and the J gene end by 2 bases; junction bases not matched to a gene: 7. The CDR3 DNA reads TGTGCCAGCAGCCAGATGGACAGGGGGTTTGCTGGGGCCAACGTCCTGACTTTC. Protein: CASSQMDRGFAGANVLTF.

The chain employs TRBV28 and TRBJ2-5; 7 bases align to TRBD2. The germline V gene encodes CDR1 MDHEN and CDR2 SYDVKM. The ends lost 3 bases at V and 5 bases at J; junction bases unmatched: 9. The CDR3 is 15 amino acids. In DNA form, the CDR3 reads TGTGCCAGCAGTTTTAGGCCAGGGAGGGCGGAGACCCAGTACTTC. It codes for CASSFRPGRAETQYF.

This clone was counted between two and nine times. The rearrangement joins TRBV2 to TRBJ1-5, with 7 bases aligning to TRBD1. This CDR3 is built from 15 residues. Germline trimming cut 6 bases from V and 1 base from J; bases unmatched to any gene: 6. CDR1 and CDR2 (germline): SNHLY, FYNNEI. The CDR3 region has the DNA TGTGCCAGCAGGGAACAGGGGAAAAGCAATCAGCCCCAGCATTTT. It is translated as CASREQGKSNQPQHF.

Only a few counts were recorded for this clone. At one of its ends the junction is not consistent with the germline gene, which may arise from a read error. The CDR3 region is CASSLGRERWF. The CDR3 DNA follows: TGTGCCAGCAGTTTAGGACGGGAGCGGTGGTTC. The V call is TRBV28, the J call TRBJ2-7, with D perhaps TRBD2 (6 bases). The CDR3 is made up of 11 amino acids. The germline V gene encodes CDR1 MDHEN and CDR2 SYDVKM.

V gene TRBV2 combines with J gene TRBJ2-1; possibly TRBD2 for D (7 bases). Germline V CDR1 and CDR2: SNHLY, FYNNEI. V lost 5 bases to trimming and J lost 6 bases, with 14 bases between them. This CDR3 is built from 14 residues. CDR3 DNA sequence: TGTGCCAGCAGTATAAACAGGGAGGGCAATGAGCAGTTCTTC. Translated, it gives CASSINREGNEQFF.

This clone came up once. The CDR3 DNA reads as TGTGCCAGCCTCTACTCTAACTATGGCTACACCTTC. Amino acids: CASLYSNYGYTF. The chain carries TRBV28 and TRBJ1-2; no firm D call. The germline V and J ends were trimmed by 8 bases and 0 bases, with 7 bases remaining between them. This CDR3 is built from 12 residues. In germline, CDR1 is MDHEN, CDR2 SYDVKM.

The chain links TRBV5-1 to TRBJ2-1; 12 nucleotides line up with TRBD2. Per germline, CDR1 SGHRS and CDR2 YFSETQ. V trimming: 0 bases; J trimming: 10 bases; junction bases outside the gene matches: 5. The CDR3 contains 15 residues. The CDR3 bases are TGCGCCAGCAGCTTGGGACTAGCGGGAGTAGAGGAGCAGTTCTTC. Translation: CASSLGLAGVEEQFF.

This chain connects TRBV10-3 to TRBJ2-6; D not resolved. The CDR3 covers 15 residues. Germline V gene sequence: CDR1 ENHRY, CDR2 SYGVKD. Deletions cut 4 bases from V and 0 bases from J, with 7 bases between. The CDR3 sequence: CAISGLVSGANVLTF. The CDR3 DNA follows: TGTGCCATCAGTGGGTTAGTCTCTGGGGCCAACGTCCTGACTTTC.

A single count supports this clone. The chain combines TRBV7-3 with TRBJ2-5, with 9 bases that match TRBD2. This CDR3 is 15 amino acids long. Germline lookup yields CDR1 SGHTA and CDR2 FQGTGA. V lost 5 bases to trimming and J lost 3 bases; unmatched junction nucleotides: 7. The CDR3 spells CASSRRGGEKETQYF. In DNA form, the CDR3 reads TGTGCCAGCAGCCGCCGCGGGGGGGAGAAAGAGACCCAGTACTTC.

This chain uses TRBV25-1 with TRBJ1-2; D unclear. This CDR3 has 11 amino acids. From germline, CDR1 is MGHDK and CDR2 SYGVNS. The V and J ends lost 7 bases and 6 bases respectively, with 9 bases between them. In DNA form, the CDR3 reads TGTGCCAGCATGGCGGCTGATGGCTACACCTTC. It specifies CASMAADGYTF.

The chain couples TRBV2 to TRBJ2-3, with D tentatively TRBD2 (5 bases). Trimming pared 9 bases from V and 0 bases from J, leaving 13 bases between. The CDR3 length is 14 residues. The germline V gene encodes CDR1 SNHLY and CDR2 FYNNEI. CDR3 region: CASQLEGSTDTQYF. The CDR3 nucleotides read TGTGCCAGTCAGTTAGAGGGAAGCACAGATACGCAGTATTTT. Based on the CDR3 plus reference TRBV2 and TRBJ2-3, the full variable domain is EPEVTQTPSHQVTQMGQEVILRCVPISNHLYFYWYRQILGQKVEFLVSFYNNEISEKSEIFDDQFSVERPDGSNFTLKIRSTKLEDSAMYFCASQLEGSTDTQYFGPGTRLTVL.

This clone was detected ten times or more. The rearrangement links TRBV9 to TRBJ1-2; D is unclear. The V and J ends lost 3 bases and 2 bases respectively, with 17 bases between them. From germline, CDR1 is SGDLS and CDR2 YYNGEE. The length of the CDR3 is 16 residues. CDR3 sequence (DNA): TGTGCCAGCAGCGGAACTAGAAGTTCGAAGAACTATGGCTACACCTTC. It is translated as CASSGTRSSKNYGYTF. Full variable domain (rest looked up from reference TRBV9 and TRBJ1-2): DSGVTQTPKHLITATGQRVTLRCSPRSGDLSVYWYQQSLDQGLQFLIQYYNGEERAKGNILERFSAQQFPDLHSELNLSSLELGDSALYFCASSGTRSSKNYGYTFGSGTRLTVV.

This chain links TRBV5-1 with TRBJ1-2; D remains unclear. Trimming pared 2 bases from V and 7 bases from J, leaving 15 bases between. This CDR3 is 14 amino acids long. Per germline, CDR1 SGHRS and CDR2 YFSETQ. CDR3 sequence reads: CASSFEPGYGGYTF. The CDR3 coding sequence is TGCGCCAGCAGCTTCGAGCCGGGTTATGGTGGCTACACCTTC.

This clone was counted ten times or more. The V call is TRBV4-2, the J call TRBJ2-7; tentatively, D is TRBD2 (6 bases). Trimming took 0 bases from V and 1 from J, leaving 10 bases between them. This CDR3 contains 15 residues. Germline V gene sequence: CDR1 LGHNA, CDR2 YNFKEQ. The CDR3 bases are TGTGCCAGCAGCCAAGAAACGGGGGATTCCTACGAGCAGTACTTC. Residues: CASSQETGDSYEQYF.

This clone occurred once. This chain uses TRBV15 with TRBJ1-1, with TRBD1 identical over 9 bases. Unmatched junction bases numbered 9, after V lost 3 bases and J lost 7 bases. The germline gives CDR1 LNHNV, CDR2 YYDKDF (reference sequence). The CDR3 is 15 residues long. The CDR3 region is CATSSGDRVPVEAFF. In nucleotides, the CDR3 is TGTGCCACCAGCAGTGGGGACAGGGTACCTGTTGAAGCTTTCTTT.

The J gene is TRBJ1-2, the V gene TRBV19, with 9 bases matching TRBD1. The CDR3 loop spans 15 amino acids. Germline V gives CDR1 LNHDA, CDR2 SQIVND (reference sequence). The V gene end was trimmed by 0 bases and the J gene end by 4 bases; junction bases not matched to a gene: 3. DNA for the CDR3: TGTGCCAGTAGTATAGATGAGACAGGGGGCTATGGCTACACCTTC. Encoded protein: CASSIDETGGYGYTF.

The genes are TRBV5-4 and TRBJ1-5; D might be TRBD1 (5 bases). V was trimmed by 3 bases and J by 7 bases, leaving 14 bases between them. The CDR3 is 14 amino acids. Germline CDR1 and CDR2: SGHNT and YYREEE (reference sequence). CDR3 bases: TGTGCCAGCAGCTCCGGCGGGGCGGGGCAGCCCCAGCATTTT. This translates into CASSSGGAGQPQHF.

The chain uses TRBV6-5 and TRBJ2-5, with D tentatively TRBD1 (7 bases). The CDR3 is made up of 13 amino acids. V was shortened by 7 bases and J by 3 bases, with 12 bases between the two germline ends. The germline V gene has CDR1 MNHEY and CDR2 SVGAGI. The CDR3 spells CASTPRGEETQYF. Written as DNA, the CDR3 is TGTGCCAGCACCCCCAGGGGGGAAGAGACCCAGTACTTC.

The chain recombines TRBV7-9 with TRBJ1-2; 7 bases fit TRBD1. CDR3 length: 14 amino acids. Germline-derived CDR1 and CDR2 are SEHNR and FQNEAQ (reference sequence). J was trimmed by 6 bases and V by 1 base; bases with no gene match: 5. This chain's CDR3 is CASSLGGQDHGYTF. In nucleotides, the CDR3 is TGTGCCAGCAGCTTAGGTGGACAGGACCATGGCTACACCTTC. The variable domain in full, with the rest retrieved from reference TRBV7-9 and TRBJ1-2, is DTGVSQNPRHKITKRGQNVTFRCDPISEHNRLYWYRQTLGQGPEFLTYFQNEAQLEKSRLLSDRFSAERPKGSFSTLEIQRTEQGDSAMYLCASSLGGQDHGYTFGSGTRLTVV.

The chain combines TRBV7-2 with TRBJ1-1; 9 nucleotides line up with TRBD1. Germline values: CDR1 SGHTA, CDR2 FQGNSA. V shed 1 base and J 5 bases; nucleotides not matched to a gene: 11. This CDR3 region has 17 residues. The CDR3 nucleotides read TGTGCCAGCAGCTTAGTGGGTCGGGTGGACAGGGGAACTGAAGCTTTCTTT. Amino acid sequence: CASSLVGRVDRGTEAFF.

This clone was found once. The rearrangement uses TRBV7-2 and TRBJ2-3; possibly TRBD2 for D (5 bases). The germline V gene has CDR1 SGHTA and CDR2 FQGNSA. The CDR3 covers 15 residues. The V and J ends lost 4 bases and 4 bases respectively, with 15 bases between them. CDR3 in DNA: TGTGCCAGCAGCTACTACACCTCCGGGGCAGATACGCAGTATTTT. Its translation: CASSYYTSGADTQYF.

The CDR3 is CASSIQGQFQETQYF. The CDR3 DNA reads TGTGCCAGTAGTATCCAGGGACAGTTCCAAGAGACCCAGTACTTC. This chain connects TRBV19 to TRBJ2-5; 7 bases map to TRBD1. Germline lookup yields CDR1 LNHDA and CDR2 SQIVND (reference sequence). The CDR3 covers 15 residues. The V and J ends lost 3 bases and 1 base, in that order; junction bases with no gene match: 5.

The rearrangement uses TRBV7-9 and TRBJ2-5, with 7 bases matching TRBD2. Germline V gene data show CDR1 as SEHNR and CDR2 as FQNEAQ (reference sequence). This CDR3 is 15 amino acids long. V trimming: 5 bases; J trimming: 3 bases; junction bases outside the gene matches: 9. The chain's CDR3 is CASSIGGTGKETQYF. DNA for the CDR3: TGTGCCAGCAGCATCGGGGGGACTGGAAAAGAGACCCAGTACTTC.

The J gene is TRBJ1-2, the V gene TRBV4-1; 7 nucleotides align to TRBD1. The CDR3 consists of 14 residues. From germline, CDR1 is MGHRA and CDR2 YSYEKL. The J segment lost 3 bases and the V segment lost 2 bases, leaving 3 bases of the junction unmatched. The CDR3 here is CASSQIRGDYGYTF. The CDR3 DNA sequence: TGCGCCAGCAGCCAAATCAGGGGGGACTATGGCTACACCTTC.

This clone was counted a single time. This chain uses TRBV7-2 with TRBJ2-7; D possibly corresponds to TRBD2 (6 bases). Germline CDR1 reads SGHTA; CDR2 reads FQGNSA. Between the trimmed V and J ends, which lost 2 bases and 1 base, there was a span of 12 bases. The CDR3 runs to 15 residues. As DNA, the CDR3 is TGTGCCAGCAGCTTAAAGGGCGGGAATTCCTACGAGCAGTACTTC. It is translated as CASSLKGGNSYEQYF.

The chain has TRBV7-9 and TRBJ1-6, with D possibly being TRBD1 (6 bases). V shed 1 base and J shed 7 bases, with 11 bases lying between them. The CDR3 totals 15 residues. The germline CDR1 and CDR2 sequences are SEHNR and FQNEAQ (reference sequence). CDR3 in DNA: TGTGCCAGCAGCTTAGGGGCAGGGGAGAATTCACCCCTCCACTTT. It specifies CASSLGAGENSPLHF.

This sequence joins TRBV7-6 and TRBJ1-2; D unresolved. This CDR3 has 13 residues. Trimming pared 5 bases from V and 1 base from J, leaving 8 bases between. Germline CDR1 and CDR2: SGHVS and FNYEAQ. The CDR3 reads CASSPTDNYGYTF. CDR3 nucleotides: TGTGCCAGCAGCCCCACAGATAACTATGGCTACACCTTC.

This chain links TRBV7-2 with TRBJ2-7, with TRBD2 matching 7 bases. V was pared by 1 base and J by 4 bases, with 7 bases of the junction left unmatched. CDR1 and CDR2 (germline): SGHTA, FQGNSA. This CDR3 spans 15 amino acids. The CDR3 here is CASSLGTGGKYEQYF. Written as DNA, the CDR3 is TGTGCCAGCAGCTTAGGAACGGGAGGAAAATACGAGCAGTACTTC.